This T cell receptor (beta chain) was sequenced in a study of early T cells in non-severe SARS-CoV-2 infection. Turning to the study itself: Sequencing was performed on bulk RNA from unsorted whole blood, leaving chains unpaired.

Unique molecular identifiers were added to individual cDNA molecules. TCRdb reanalysed the 5' RACE reads using MiXCR and keeps one entry per CDR3 protein. The data show approximately 28,000 distinct CDR3 sequences, with 4.5% to 6% seen just once and 3.5% to 4.5% held by the top ten. This clonotype occurred many times. The CDR3 runs 14 residues. The germline V gene encodes CDR1 SGHNT and CDR2 YYREEE (reference sequence). After removal of 4 bases from V and 5 bases from J, the junction contained 4 bases not matched to a gene. This receptor was taken from an adult who was a healthcare worker with PCR-confirmed SARS-CoV-2 infection or an uninfected control (not recorded which). The chain employs TRBV5-4 and TRBJ1-5; 9 positions agree with TRBD1. What was sequenced was whole blood. As DNA, the CDR3 is TGTGCCAGCAGCGAACAGGGGGCGGATCAGCCCCAGCATTTT. Translated, it gives CASSEQGADQPQHF. Full variable domain (outside the CDR3, taken from reference TRBV5-4 and TRBJ1-5): ETGVTQSPTHLIKTRGQQVTLRCSSQSGHNTVSWYQQALGQGPQFIFQYYREEENGRGNFPPRFSGLQFPNYSSELNVNALELDDSALYLCASSEQGADQPQHFGDGTRLSIL.